This T cell receptor beta chain was recovered during a study of T cells after somatic rescue of genetic block. Germline V gene lookup returns CDR1 KGHSH and CDR2 LQKENI. Trimming cost V 8 bases and J 4 bases; bases outside gene matches: 4. The CDR3 covers 13 residues. Produced via immunoSEQ multiplex PCR; TCRdb's table is partial and in-frame only. The sample contains tens of thousands of clones, approximately 91% of which appear only once. This clonotype originated in a man aged 30-40 years. V gene TRBV18 combines with J gene TRBJ2-3; TRBD1 agrees at 9 bases. Sample: peripheral blood mononuclear cells (PBMCs). The CDR3 reads CASARDRADTQYF. As DNA, the CDR3 is TGTGCCAGCGCACGGGACAGGGCAGATACGCAGTATTTT.